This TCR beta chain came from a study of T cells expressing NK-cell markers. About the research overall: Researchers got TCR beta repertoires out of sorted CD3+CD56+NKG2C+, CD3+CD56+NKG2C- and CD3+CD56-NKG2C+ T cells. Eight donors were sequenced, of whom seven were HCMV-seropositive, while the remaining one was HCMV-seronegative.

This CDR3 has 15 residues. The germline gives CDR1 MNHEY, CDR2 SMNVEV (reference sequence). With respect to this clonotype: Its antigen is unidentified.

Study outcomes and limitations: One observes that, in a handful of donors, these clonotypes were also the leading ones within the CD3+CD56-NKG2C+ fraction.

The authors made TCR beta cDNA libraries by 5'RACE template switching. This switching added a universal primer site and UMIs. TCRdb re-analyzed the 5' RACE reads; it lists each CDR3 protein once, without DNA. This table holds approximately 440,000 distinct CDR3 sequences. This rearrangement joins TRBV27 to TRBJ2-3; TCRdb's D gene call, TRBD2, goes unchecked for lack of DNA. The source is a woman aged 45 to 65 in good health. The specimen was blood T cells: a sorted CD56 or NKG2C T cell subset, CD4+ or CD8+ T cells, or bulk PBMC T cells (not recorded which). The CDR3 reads CASSLQAGYTDTQYF.